This paragraph reports one T cell receptor beta chain. It has no known antigen specificity. No quality values exist for individual bases; no much larger clone is one base distant. Synthetic TCR analog templates were spiked into each PCR to estimate absolute template abundance from read counts. TCRbeta CDR3 regions were amplified from genomic DNA with bias-controlled V and J gene primers using the immunoSEQ assay. Sequencing of rearranged TCRbeta segments was performed at approximately 20X coverage. The study's processing was this. Sequencing errors were corrected by clustering, and CDR3s were annotated against IMGT so that V, D and J genes could be assigned. Only productive TCRbeta rearrangements were used in downstream analyses, excluding out-of-frame or stop-codon sequences. To compute clonality, Shannon entropy was normalized by the log of the number of unique productive sequences and then subtracted from one. Fisher's exact test with Benjamini-Hochberg correction, using a cutoff of adjusted p below 0.01, was how clones that differed between time points or between blood and tumor were identified. TCRdb obtained this table from immuneACCESS and retained in-frame rearrangements with V and J assigned. These tables miss some clones; where compared with another copy, unresolved V genes account for less than half of the shortfall, and the remainder is unexplained. That table supplies the V and J calls and clone size; D and trimming were determined from the DNA. This sample has 50,000 to 65,000 clones in its table, and 84% of those were observed once. The ten largest clones represent about 5.3% of the sample.

The data are from a study of PD-L1 blockade in urothelial cancer (TCRdb year 2017). Regarding the study in general: All patients started therapy around 2014 and received atezolizumab 1,200 mg intravenously every 3 weeks. Over 28 patients had pretreatment blood TCR-seq, 24 had at least one posttreatment blood collection, and 24 had tumor TCR-seq. Blood samples were analyzed at two time points: 3 weeks after treatment start (second dose) and 6 weeks after treatment start. About 85% of the 29 patients were identified as males with urothelial cancer of bladder origin, and a prior smoking history was reported by 18 of 29 patients. Pretreatment tumor samples, along with matched peripheral blood serially collected before and after atezolizumab treatment, were subjected to TCR sequencing. Durable clinical benefit was achieved by nine patients and was not achieved by 20 patients. Whole exome sequencing and RNA sequencing of pretreatment tumors were performed alongside TCR sequencing in the same patients. An exploratory multi-omic analysis was conducted of the somatic, immune and clinical correlates of response to PD-L1 blockade with atezolizumab in urothelial cancer. Patients had an ECOG performance status of 0 or 1 and had received between 0 and 3 prior chemotherapy regimens. Durable clinical benefit was defined as progression-free survival longer than 6 months, and TCR features were also tested against progression-free and overall survival. A median of around 150,000 T cells and 85,000 or so unique TCRs was obtained from blood samples, and a median clonality of approximately 0.086 was observed. Overall study outcomes, separate from this receptor: Improved progression-free and overall survival was associated with having pretreatment peripheral blood TCR clonality below the median. Among patients with durable benefit, tumor-associated TCR clones showed greater expansion in peripheral blood 3 weeks after treatment started (n of about 21, p = 0.022). Because the sample size was small (n ≈ 30) and many of the analyses were exploratory, the results are meant to be hypothesis-generating.

The cohort comprised fewer than 35 patients with locally advanced or metastatic urothelial carcinoma treated at Memorial Sloan Kettering on a trial protocol. Peripheral blood mononuclear cells were collected pretreatment and during treatment, with between 1 and 8 total time points obtained per patient. The Qiagen DNeasy Blood extraction kit was used to purify genomic DNA from total PBMCs and tumor samples. Collected pretreatment and during treatment, PBMCs were isolated and stored as previously described. Reading the germline V gene gives CDR1 MDHEN and CDR2 SYDVKM. Inclusive of the bounding cysteine and phenylalanine, the CDR3 is 16 residues long. Of the read, only the CDR3 DNA is kept; its 48 bases are in frame from base 1. Relative to germline, V is 6 bases shorter and J is 1 base shorter, with 17 bases between their ends.

The receptor was isolated from a man aged 40-50 years with urothelial cancer. The sequence links TRBV28 to TRBJ2-3; matching of 6 bases hints at TRBD2 as the D gene. The specimen was PBMCs, collected around atezolizumab (anti-PD-L1) treatment. The CDR3 protein is CASSSGGVTRTDTQYF. The bases read TGTGCCAGCAGCTCCGGCGGGGTGACCCGCACAGATACGCAGTATTTT.